Included here is one T cell receptor beta chain sequence, with context. The sample originates from a study of radiation and T cells in renal cell carcinoma. Specified time point: blood 4 weeks post-SBRT, at nephrectomy. As to treatment: 15 Gy SBRT to primary tumor, nephrectomy 4 weeks later. Blood was sampled at baseline, 2 weeks and 4 weeks after SBRT. Sequenced by immunoSEQ multiplex PCR; TCRdb stores in-frame clones only, minus some. The repertoire holds tens of thousands of clones, with about 82% as singletons. Germline loops: CDR1 LNHDA, CDR2 SQIVND (reference sequence). This CDR3 comprises 14 residues. The V and J ends lost 3 bases and 11 bases, in that order; junction bases with no gene match: 11.

The receptor's source is a man aged 50 to 59 with renal cell carcinoma. The sample in question was blood, obtained from a patient whose treatment included radiotherapy and nephrectomy. The V and J genes are TRBV19 and TRBJ2-5, with TRBD1 identical over 8 bases. The CDR3 here is CASSIQGARREQYF. The CDR3 nucleotides are TGTGCCAGTAGTATTCAGGGGGCGCGCCGGGAGCAGTACTTC.